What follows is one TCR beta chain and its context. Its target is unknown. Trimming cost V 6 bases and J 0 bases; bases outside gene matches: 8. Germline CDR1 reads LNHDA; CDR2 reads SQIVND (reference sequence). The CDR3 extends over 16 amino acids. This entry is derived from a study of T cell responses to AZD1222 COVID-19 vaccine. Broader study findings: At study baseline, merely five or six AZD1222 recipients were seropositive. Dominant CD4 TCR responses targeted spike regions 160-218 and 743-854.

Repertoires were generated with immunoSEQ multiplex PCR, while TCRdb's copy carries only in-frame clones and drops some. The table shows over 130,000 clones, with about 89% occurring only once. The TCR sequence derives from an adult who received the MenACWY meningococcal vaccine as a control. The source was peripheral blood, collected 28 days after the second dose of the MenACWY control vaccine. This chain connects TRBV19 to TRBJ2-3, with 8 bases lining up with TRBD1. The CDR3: CASSRDRTFSTDTQYF. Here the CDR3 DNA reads TGTGCCAGTAGCAGGGACAGGACCTTTAGCACAGATACGCAGTATTTT.